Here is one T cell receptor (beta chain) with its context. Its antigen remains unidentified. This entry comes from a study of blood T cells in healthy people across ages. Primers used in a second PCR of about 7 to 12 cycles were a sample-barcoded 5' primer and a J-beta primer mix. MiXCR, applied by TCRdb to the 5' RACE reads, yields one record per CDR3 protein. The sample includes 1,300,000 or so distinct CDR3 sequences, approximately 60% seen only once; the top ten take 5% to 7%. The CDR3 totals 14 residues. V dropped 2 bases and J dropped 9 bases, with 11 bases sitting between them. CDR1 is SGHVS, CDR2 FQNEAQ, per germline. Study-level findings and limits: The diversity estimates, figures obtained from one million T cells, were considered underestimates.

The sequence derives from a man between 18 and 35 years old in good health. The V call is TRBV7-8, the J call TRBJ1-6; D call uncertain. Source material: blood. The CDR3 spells CASSLKGSGSPLHF. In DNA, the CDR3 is TGTGCCAGCAGCTTAAAAGGGTCGGGTTCACCCCTCCACTTT.